The subject of this entry is one T cell receptor beta chain. Its antigen remains unknown. The table came from immunoSEQ multiplex PCR; TCRdb's copy has only in-frame clones and leaves some out. In the table there are tens of thousands of clones, roughly 57% of which are singletons. This sample is drawn from a study of cytotoxic CD8 clonotypes in ibrutinib-treated CLL. As for the study in general: The taking of response samples occurred after a median roughly 11 months of treatment, with a range of 6 to 36. Points from the study as a whole: Higher clonality was seen at ibrutinib response and a return toward baseline at progression. Circulating CD8+ T-cell counts were tracked by baseline clonality, which exceeded that of age-matched healthy donors. Under therapy, public clonotypes either contracted or stayed stable, and they were uncommon.

This CDR3 is 17 amino acids long. V was clipped by 4 bases and J by 2 bases, with 19 bases between them. In germline, CDR1 is SGHKS, CDR2 YYEKEE (reference sequence). V and J are TRBV5-5 and TRBJ1-5; a weak D match, TRBD1 (5 bases). The starting material was PBMCs, obtained before ibrutinib treatment. The TCR comes from a human donor with chronic lymphocytic leukemia. The CDR3 here is CASSTGPRDAGNQPQHF. Written as DNA, the CDR3 is TGTGCCAGCAGCACCGGGCCCAGGGACGCGGGCAATCAGCCCCAGCATTTT.